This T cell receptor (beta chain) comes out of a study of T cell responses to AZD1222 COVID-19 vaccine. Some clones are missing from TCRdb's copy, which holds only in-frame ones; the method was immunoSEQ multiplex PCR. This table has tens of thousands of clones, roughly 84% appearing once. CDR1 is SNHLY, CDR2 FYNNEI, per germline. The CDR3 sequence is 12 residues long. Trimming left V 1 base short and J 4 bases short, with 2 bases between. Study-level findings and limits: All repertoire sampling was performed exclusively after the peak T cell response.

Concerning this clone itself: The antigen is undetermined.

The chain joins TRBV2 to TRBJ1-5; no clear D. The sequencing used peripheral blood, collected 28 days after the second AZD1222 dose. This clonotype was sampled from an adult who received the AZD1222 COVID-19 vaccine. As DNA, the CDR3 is TGTGCCAGCAGTGAAGGGAATCAGCCCCAGCATTTT. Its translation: CASSEGNQPQHF.